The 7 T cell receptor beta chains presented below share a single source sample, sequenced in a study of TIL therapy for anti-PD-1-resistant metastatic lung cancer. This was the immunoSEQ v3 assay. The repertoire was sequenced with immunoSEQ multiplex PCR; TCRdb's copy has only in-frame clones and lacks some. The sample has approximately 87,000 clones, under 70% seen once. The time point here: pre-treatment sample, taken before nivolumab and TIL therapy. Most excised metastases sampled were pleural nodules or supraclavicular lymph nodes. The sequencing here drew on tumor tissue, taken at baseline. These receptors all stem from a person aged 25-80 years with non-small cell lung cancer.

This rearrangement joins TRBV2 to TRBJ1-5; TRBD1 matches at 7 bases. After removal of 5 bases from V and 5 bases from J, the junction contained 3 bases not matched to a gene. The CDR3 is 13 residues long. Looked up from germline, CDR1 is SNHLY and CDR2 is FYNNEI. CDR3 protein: CASSMTGHQPQHF. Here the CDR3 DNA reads TGTGCCAGCAGTATGACAGGGCATCAGCCCCAGCATTTT. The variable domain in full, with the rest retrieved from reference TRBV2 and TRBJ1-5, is EPEVTQTPSHQVTQMGQEVILRCVPISNHLYFYWYRQILGQKVEFLVSFYNNEISEKSEIFDDQFSVERPDGSNFTLKIRSTKLEDSAMYFCASSMTGHQPQHFGDGTRLSIL.

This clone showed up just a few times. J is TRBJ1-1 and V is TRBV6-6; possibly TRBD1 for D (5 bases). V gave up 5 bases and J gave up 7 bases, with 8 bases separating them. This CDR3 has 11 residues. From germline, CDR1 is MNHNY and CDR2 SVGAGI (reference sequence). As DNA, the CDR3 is TGTGCCAGCAGTGCAGACAGTGAAGCTTTCTTT. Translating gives CASSADSEAFF.

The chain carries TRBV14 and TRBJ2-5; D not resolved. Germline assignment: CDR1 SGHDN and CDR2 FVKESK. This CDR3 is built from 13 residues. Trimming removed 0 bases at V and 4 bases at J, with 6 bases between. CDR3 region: CASSQERVETQYF. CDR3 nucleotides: TGTGCCAGCAGCCAAGAGCGCGTAGAGACCCAGTACTTC.

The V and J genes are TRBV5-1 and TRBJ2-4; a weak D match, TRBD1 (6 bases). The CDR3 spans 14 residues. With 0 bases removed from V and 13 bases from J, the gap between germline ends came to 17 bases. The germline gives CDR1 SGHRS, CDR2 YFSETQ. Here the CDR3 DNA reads TGCGCCAGCAGCTTGGGGGACACCCGTTCAAAACAGTACTTC. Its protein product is CASSLGDTRSKQYF. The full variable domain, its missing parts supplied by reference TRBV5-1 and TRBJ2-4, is KAGVTQTPRYLIKTRGQQVTLSCSPISGHRSVSWYQQTPGQGLQFLFEYFSETQRNKGNFPGRFSGRQFSNSRSEMNVSTLELGDSALYLCASSLGDTRSKQYFGAGTRLSVL.

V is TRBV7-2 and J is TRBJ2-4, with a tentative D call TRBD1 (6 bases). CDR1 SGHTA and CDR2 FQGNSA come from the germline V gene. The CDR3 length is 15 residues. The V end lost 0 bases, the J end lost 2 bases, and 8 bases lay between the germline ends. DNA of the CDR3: TGTGCCAGCAGCTTAGCTCAGGGGACCAAAAACATTCAGTACTTC. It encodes CASSLAQGTKNIQYF.

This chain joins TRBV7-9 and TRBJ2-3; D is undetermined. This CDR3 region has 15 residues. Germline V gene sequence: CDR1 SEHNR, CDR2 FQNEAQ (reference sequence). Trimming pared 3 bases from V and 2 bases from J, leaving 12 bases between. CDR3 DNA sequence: TGTGCCAGCAGCTTCCACGGTCCGCACACAGATACGCAGTATTTT. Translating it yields CASSFHGPHTDTQYF. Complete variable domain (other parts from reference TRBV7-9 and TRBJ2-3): DTGVSQNPRHKITKRGQNVTFRCDPISEHNRLYWYRQTLGQGPEFLTYFQNEAQLEKSRLLSDRFSAERPKGSFSTLEIQRTEQGDSAMYLCASSFHGPHTDTQYFGPGTRLTVL.

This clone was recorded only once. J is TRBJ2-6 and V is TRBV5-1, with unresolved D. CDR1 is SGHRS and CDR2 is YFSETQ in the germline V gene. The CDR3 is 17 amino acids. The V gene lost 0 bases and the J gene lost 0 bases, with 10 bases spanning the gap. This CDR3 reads CASSLERSSSGANVLTF. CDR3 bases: TGCGCCAGCAGCTTGGAGCGCAGTAGCTCTGGGGCCAACGTCCTGACTTTC. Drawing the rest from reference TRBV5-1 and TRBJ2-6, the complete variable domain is KAGVTQTPRYLIKTRGQQVTLSCSPISGHRSVSWYQQTPGQGLQFLFEYFSETQRNKGNFPGRFSGRQFSNSRSEMNVSTLELGDSALYLCASSLERSSSGANVLTFGAGSRLTVL.